Listed here are 21 T cell receptor beta chains from one sample, sequenced in a study of T cell responses to AZD1222 COVID-19 vaccine. Sequencing used immunoSEQ multiplex PCR; TCRdb keeps in-frame clones, though not all of them. This table has 73,000 or so clones, more than 70% appearing once. The source was peripheral blood, collected on day 0 of AZD1222 vaccination. These receptors originate from an adult in good health.

Remarks on this clone: Other DNA sequences in this sample translate to the same CDR3. The V and J genes are TRBV19 and TRBJ1-5, with D tentatively TRBD1 (5 bases). Germline assignment: CDR1 LNHDA and CDR2 SQIVND (reference sequence). This CDR3 has 13 amino acids. Trimming stripped 1 base from V and 5 bases from J, with 6 bases between. The CDR3 DNA reads TGTGCCAGTAGTATAGGAGGGGATCAGCCCCAGCATTTT. It yields the protein CASSIGGDQPQHF.

The J gene is TRBJ2-7, the V gene TRBV7-2, with TRBD2 matching 8 bases. The ends lost 0 bases at V and 3 bases at J; junction bases unmatched: 1. The length of the CDR3 is 14 residues. Germline V lookup: CDR1 SGHTA, CDR2 FQGNSA. The CDR3 is CASSLAGTSYEQYF. The CDR3 DNA reads as TGTGCCAGCAGCTTAGCGGGGACTAGCTACGAGCAGTACTTC.

CDR3 sequence (DNA): TGTGCCTGGAGTGTAGGACAGTTGGGGCAAGAGACCCAGTACTTC. Amino acids: CAWSVGQLGQETQYF. This chain links TRBV30 with TRBJ2-5; tentatively, D is TRBD1 (6 bases). The ends were cut back, 0 bases at V and 2 bases at J, with 13 bases in the middle. Germline assignment: CDR1 GTSNPN and CDR2 SVGIG (reference sequence). CDR3 length: 15 residues.

The genes are TRBV1 and TRBJ1-4; the table gives TRBD1 as D, unverified against the DNA. TRBV1 has pseudogene status. This CDR3 spans 19 amino acids. CDR3 DNA sequence: TGCACCAGCAGCCAAGATGTTAACGGTGTAGACAGGTTTAATGAAAAACTGTTTTTT. It codes for CTSSQDVNGVDRFNEKLFF.

The chain recombines TRBV15 with TRBJ1-2; no firm D call. The CDR3 is 12 residues long. The V end was cut by 0 bases, the J end by 10 bases, with 9 bases between. The germline CDR1 and CDR2 sequences are LNHNV and YYDKDF (reference sequence). The CDR3 sequence: CATSRDVGPYTF. In DNA, the CDR3 is TGTGCCACCAGCAGAGATGTAGGCCCCTACACCTTC.

The chain joins TRBV10-3 to TRBJ2-5; D gene uncertain. V lost 1 base and J 1 base, leaving 4 bases between the germline ends. There are 13 residues in the CDR3. Germline CDR1 and CDR2: ENHRY and SYGVKD. CDR3 nucleotides: TGTGCCATCAGTGAGTGGCGCCAAGAGACCCAGTACTTC. Its protein product is CAISEWRQETQYF.

The chain joins TRBV2 to TRBJ2-3; unclear D gene. The CDR3 loop spans 14 amino acids. Germline values: CDR1 SNHLY, CDR2 FYNNEI. The V and J ends lost 0 bases and 4 bases respectively, with 8 bases between them. The CDR3 DNA reads as TGTGCCAGCAGTGAAGCTTTTCGATCAGATACGCAGTATTTT. Amino acid sequence: CASSEAFRSDTQYF.

This clone was observed a few times. This chain links TRBV9 with TRBJ1-1, with D possibly being TRBD1 (5 bases). CDR1 is SGDLS and CDR2 is YYNGEE in the germline V gene. The CDR3 extends over 15 amino acids. V gave up 3 bases and J gave up 2 bases, with 14 bases separating them. The CDR3 DNA reads TGTGCCAGCAGCGCCGGGACCCTAGGAAACACTGAAGCTTTCTTT. It is translated as CASSAGTLGNTEAFF.

V is TRBV7-3 and J is TRBJ2-1, with TRBD2 identical over 11 bases. The J segment lost 5 bases and the V segment lost 5 bases, leaving 11 bases of the junction unmatched. The CDR3 covers 17 residues. Germline CDR1 and CDR2: SGHTA and FQGTGA. Written as DNA, the CDR3 is TGTGCCAGCAGCAACAAACCGGGACTAGCGGCTAACAATGAGCAGTTCTTC. Protein: CASSNKPGLAANNEQFF.

This clone was seen a handful of times. The rearrangement uses TRBV6-1 and TRBJ1-2, with D perhaps TRBD1 (5 bases). This CDR3 spans 16 amino acids. Deletions cut 4 bases from V and 4 bases from J, with 19 bases between. Per germline, CDR1 MNHNS and CDR2 SASEGT. DNA for the CDR3: TGTGCCAGCAGTGCCCCCGGGACCCCTGGGGGCTATGGCTACACCTTC. This translates into CASSAPGTPGGYGYTF.

This clone was observed a handful of times. The rearrangement joins TRBV7-2 to TRBJ2-2; a possible D gene is TRBD1 (5 bases). V lost 0 bases and J 6 bases, leaving 8 bases between the germline ends. Germline V gene data show CDR1 as SGHTA and CDR2 as FQGNSA. The CDR3 is made up of 14 amino acids. Here the CDR3 reads CASSLALGPGELFF. For the CDR3, the DNA is TGTGCCAGCAGCTTAGCGCTGGGGCCCGGGGAGCTGTTTTTT. Combining the CDR3 with reference TRBV7-2 and TRBJ2-2 gives the whole variable domain GAGVSQSPSNKVTEKGKDVELRCDPISGHTALYWYRQSLGQGLEFLIYFQGNSAPDKSGLPSDRFSAERTGGSVSTLTIQRTQQEDSAVYLCASSLALGPGELFFGEGSRLTVL.

The V call is TRBV19, the J call TRBJ2-7, with D tentatively TRBD2 (7 bases). The CDR3 has 12 residues. Germline loops: CDR1 LNHDA, CDR2 SQIVND (reference sequence). V was clipped by 9 bases and J by 4 bases, with 13 bases between them. CDR3 coding DNA: TGTGCCAGAGAGAGGGGGGGGTACGAGCAGTACTTC. Translated: CARERGGYEQYF. Variable domain in full (rest from reference TRBV19 and TRBJ2-7): DGGITQSPKYLFRKEGQNVTLSCEQNLNHDAMYWYRQDPGQGLRLIYYSQIVNDFQKGDIAEGYSVSREKKESFPLTVTSAQKNPTAFYLCARERGGYEQYFGPGTRLTVT.

The gene calls are TRBV12-5 and TRBJ1-5, with 7 bases matching TRBD1. Germline V lookup: CDR1 LGHNT, CDR2 FRNRAP. Trimming at V came to 9 bases and at J to 6 bases, leaving 8 bases not matched to a gene. This CDR3 contains 13 residues. The DNA for the CDR3 is TGTGCTAGCTCGACAGGGCCCTTTCAGCCCCAGCATTTT. It translates to CASSTGPFQPQHF.

This chain connects TRBV7-3 to TRBJ2-2, with D hard to call. This CDR3 comprises 13 residues. Germline V CDR1 and CDR2: SGHTA, FQGTGA. V lost 5 bases and J 5 bases, leaving 9 bases between the germline ends. Here the CDR3 DNA reads TGTGCCAGCAGCCAGTCTAATACCGGGGAGCTGTTTTTT. This codes for CASSQSNTGELFF.

Written as DNA, the CDR3 is TGTGCCAGCAGCCCCGGGACTAGCGGGGGTGAGCAGTTCTTC. Translated: CASSPGTSGGEQFF. The J gene is TRBJ2-1, the V gene TRBV7-3; 14 positions match TRBD2. CDR1 is SGHTA and CDR2 is FQGTGA in the germline V gene. J was trimmed by 9 bases and V by 5 bases; bases with no gene match: 3. The length of the CDR3 is 14 residues.

On this clone itself: The junction does not match germline at one end; this may be a read error. The CDR3 DNA sequence: TGTGCCAGCAGTTCAACTAGTGACAGGGCCTATCGCTACACCTTC. It translates to CASSSTSDRAYRYTF. The rearrangement joins TRBV28 to TRBJ1-2; 7 bases are shared with TRBD1. This CDR3 is 15 amino acids long. Germline V gives CDR1 MDHEN, CDR2 SYDVKM.

This rearrangement joins TRBV28 to TRBJ2-1, with 7 bases identical to TRBD2. The germline V gene has CDR1 MDHEN and CDR2 SYDVKM. The length of the CDR3 is 16 residues. Unmatched junction bases numbered 13, after V lost 7 bases and J lost 4 bases. In DNA form, the CDR3 reads TGTGCCAGCACACGGGCGCGCGGGGGAGGTTACAATGAGCAGTTCTTC. Protein sequence: CASTRARGGGYNEQFF. Full variable domain (missing parts from reference TRBV28 and TRBJ2-1): DVKVTQSSRYLVKRTGEKVFLECVQDMDHENMFWYRQDPGLGLRLIYFSYDVKMKEKGDIPEGYSVSREKKERFSLILESASTNQTSMYLCASTRARGGGYNEQFFGPGTRLTVL.

Written as DNA, the CDR3 is TGTGCCAGCAGTTACTCGTTCAATGAGCAGTTCTTC. The encoded protein is CASSYSFNEQFF. This chain links TRBV27 with TRBJ2-1; D gene uncertain. Deletions cut 4 bases from V and 6 bases from J, with 7 bases between. CDR3 length: 12 residues. Per germline, CDR1 MNHEY and CDR2 SMNVEV (reference sequence).

The chain joins TRBV12-3 or TRBV12-4 to TRBJ1-1; D gene uncertain. This CDR3 comprises 13 residues. V shed 6 bases and J shed 4 bases, with 12 bases lying between them. CDR3 region: CASSIDGGTEAFF. The CDR3 nucleotides read TGTGCCAGCAGCATCGACGGTGGCACTGAAGCTTTCTTT.

This sequence joins TRBV30 and TRBJ2-1, with D perhaps matching TRBD1 (6 bases). The V gene's germline CDR1 is GTSNPN and CDR2 SVGIG (reference sequence). Trimming took 5 bases from V and 3 from J, leaving 14 bases between them. This CDR3 has 14 residues. The CDR3 nucleotides read TGTGCCTGGCAGAGGGACACTAGCTACAATGAGCAGTTCTTC. Encoded protein: CAWQRDTSYNEQFF. The full variable domain, rest sourced from reference TRBV30 and TRBJ2-1, is SQTIHQWPATLVQPVGSPLSLECTVEGTSNPNLYWYRQAAGRGLQLLFYSVGIGQISSEVPQNLSASRPQDRQFILSSKKLLLSDSGFYLCAWQRDTSYNEQFFGPGTRLTVL.

The chain couples TRBV24-1 to TRBJ2-5, with D perhaps matching TRBD1 (5 bases). Germline CDR1 and CDR2: KGHDR and SFDVKD. The CDR3 extends over 14 amino acids. The V gene lost 3 bases and the J gene lost 5 bases, with 12 bases spanning the gap. CDR3: CATSDGRGWETQYF. DNA for the CDR3: TGTGCCACCAGTGATGGTAGGGGTTGGGAGACCCAGTACTTC.